The 18 T cell receptor beta chains presented below share a single source sample, sequenced in a study of shared clonotypes between healthy human individuals. Sequencing used immunoSEQ multiplex PCR; TCRdb keeps in-frame clones, though not all of them. The sample contains over a million clones, less than 99% of which appear only once. Sequenced material: naive CD4+ T cells sorted from blood. Subset indicated: CD45RA+ positively selected. These receptors all stem from a man between 25 and 39 years old in good health.

The CDR3 region is CASRGLALNEQFF. The CDR3, as DNA: TGTGCCAGCAGGGGACTAGCGCTGAATGAGCAGTTCTTC. This chain uses TRBV6-6 with TRBJ2-1; 10 bases are a match to TRBD2. Losses at the gene ends were 6 bases for V and 7 bases for J; bases not matched to a gene: 3. The CDR3 has 13 residues. Germline lookup yields CDR1 MNHNY and CDR2 SVGAGI (reference sequence).

The chain employs TRBV5-6 and TRBJ2-7; D gene unclear. From germline, CDR1 is SGHDT and CDR2 YYEEEE. V lost 1 base and J 2 bases, leaving 10 bases between the germline ends. This CDR3 region has 14 residues. The CDR3 nucleotides are TGTGCCAGCAGCTTGCCCTCCCCACCCTACGAGCAGTACTTC. Its translation: CASSLPSPPYEQYF.

The chain uses TRBV5-4 and TRBJ2-1, with TRBD2 matching 7 bases. V was clipped by 5 bases and J by 2 bases; unmatched bases: 7. The V gene's germline CDR1 is SGHNT and CDR2 YYREEE (reference sequence). This CDR3 has 15 residues. DNA for the CDR3: TGTGCCAGCAGTTTTAGCGGGTCTACCTACAATGAGCAGTTCTTC. The encoded protein is CASSFSGSTYNEQFF.

This chain connects TRBV7-6 to TRBJ2-2, with 11 bases aligning to TRBD2. V was clipped by 1 base and J by 4 bases; unmatched bases: 17. In germline, CDR1 is SGHVS, CDR2 FNYEAQ. The CDR3 totals 21 residues. CDR3: CASSLGTKSLAGERVTGELFF. The CDR3, as DNA: TGTGCCAGCAGCTTAGGAACAAAGTCACTAGCGGGAGAGAGAGTCACCGGGGAGCTGTTTTTT.

The genes are TRBV5-6 and TRBJ2-7; the D call may be TRBD1 or TRBD2 (5 bases each). The CDR3 runs to 14 residues. Trimming left V 0 bases short and J 2 bases short, with 9 bases between. Germline lookup yields CDR1 SGHDT and CDR2 YYEEEE. CDR3 nucleotides: TGTGCCAGCAGCTTGGTGGGACGGACCTACGAGCAGTACTTC. Translating it yields CASSLVGRTYEQYF.

V and J are TRBV11-2 and TRBJ2-1, with a tentative D call TRBD2 (5 bases). This CDR3 has 16 amino acids. CDR1 is SGHAT, CDR2 FQNNGV, per germline. V lost 0 bases and J lost 8, with 17 bases in between. Here the CDR3 reads CASSLEGSGSNYEQFF. Written as DNA, the CDR3 is TGTGCCAGCAGCTTAGAAGGGTCGGGATCGAACTATGAGCAGTTCTTC. Supplemented by reference TRBV11-2 and TRBJ2-1, the full variable domain reads EAGVAQSPRYKIIEKRQSVAFWCNPISGHATLYWYQQILGQGPKLLIQFQNNGVVDDSQLPKDRFSAERLKGVDSTLKIQPAKLEDSAVYLCASSLEGSGSNYEQFFGPGTRLTVL.

The chain uses TRBV5-4 and TRBJ1-5; D unresolved. Germline lookup yields CDR1 SGHNT and CDR2 YYREEE (reference sequence). This CDR3 has 12 residues. Trimming cost V 4 bases and J 7 bases, with 9 bases left between them. This chain's CDR3 is CASSNGGQPQHF. The CDR3 DNA is TGTGCCAGCAGCAACGGAGGGCAGCCCCAGCATTTT. Looking up the rest from reference TRBV5-4 and TRBJ1-5 gives the full variable domain: ETGVTQSPTHLIKTRGQQVTLRCSSQSGHNTVSWYQQALGQGPQFIFQYYREEENGRGNFPPRFSGLQFPNYSSELNVNALELDDSALYLCASSNGGQPQHFGDGTRLSIL.

The V call is TRBV7-2, the J call TRBJ2-7; 9 bases line up with TRBD2. With V trimmed by 6 bases and J by 2 bases, 5 bases remained unmatched. The V gene's germline CDR1 is SGHTA and CDR2 FQGNSA. This CDR3 spans 14 amino acids. DNA for the CDR3: TGTGCCAGCAGGGGGACTAGCACCACCTACGAGCAGTACTTC. It codes for CASRGTSTTYEQYF.

CDR3 sequence: CASSLRTGGKEEQYF. For the CDR3, the DNA is TGTGCCAGCAGCTTAAGGACAGGGGGAAAGGAAGAGCAGTACTTC. The chain is built from TRBV7-2 and TRBJ2-7; 10 nucleotides line up with TRBD1. Per the germline V gene, CDR1 is SGHTA and CDR2 is FQGNSA. J was trimmed by 7 bases and V by 2 bases; bases with no gene match: 8. This CDR3 has 15 residues.

The chain employs TRBV4-1 and TRBJ2-2; D call uncertain. CDR3 size: 15 residues. Germline CDR1 and CDR2: MGHRA and YSYEKL. Trimming pared 5 bases from V and 5 bases from J, leaving 15 bases between. The chain's CDR3 is CASSFDRARTGELFF. The CDR3 coding sequence is TGCGCCAGCAGCTTTGACCGAGCGAGGACCGGGGAGCTGTTTTTT.

This rearrangement joins TRBV28 to TRBJ2-2; 8 nucleotides line up with TRBD2. Per the germline V gene, CDR1 is MDHEN and CDR2 is SYDVKM. The CDR3 spans 15 residues. J was trimmed by 7 bases and V by 6 bases; bases with no gene match: 10. For the CDR3, the DNA is TGTGCCAGCAGAGTAGCCGGGAGGGCCGGCGGGGAGCTGTTTTTT. Translation: CASRVAGRAGGELFF.

The rearrangement links TRBV28 to TRBJ2-3, with 9 nucleotides matching TRBD1. V trimming: 3 bases; J trimming: 7 bases; junction bases outside the gene matches: 11. CDR3 length: 16 amino acids. The germline V gene encodes CDR1 MDHEN and CDR2 SYDVKM. The chain's CDR3 is CASSFFPGQGMYTQYF. The CDR3 coding sequence is TGTGCCAGCAGTTTTTTCCCGGGACAGGGAATGTATACGCAGTATTTT.

V and J are TRBV10-3 and TRBJ2-7; 7 bases are shared with TRBD1. The CDR3 sequence is 13 residues long. From germline, CDR1 is ENHRY and CDR2 SYGVKD. The V and J ends lost 10 bases and 2 bases, in that order; junction bases with no gene match: 8. CDR3 nucleotide sequence: TGTGCCACCGAACAGGGGATGGCCTACGAGCAGTACTTC. This translates into CATEQGMAYEQYF.

The J gene is TRBJ1-1, the V gene TRBV14; weak D call: TRBD1 (6 bases). CDR3 size: 15 residues. V was shortened by 3 bases and J by 4 bases, with 15 bases between the two germline ends. Germline values: CDR1 SGHDN, CDR2 FVKESK. The CDR3 DNA follows: TGTGCCAGCAGCCAGACCACAGGGATGGGCACTGAAGCTTTCTTT. Its protein product is CASSQTTGMGTEAFF.

This chain links TRBV5-1 with TRBJ2-1; 11 bases align to TRBD2. This CDR3 region has 17 residues. The ends lost 0 bases at V and 7 bases at J; junction bases unmatched: 9. Germline CDR1 SGHRS, CDR2 YFSETQ. CDR3 protein: CASSLVSGRALGNEQFF. The CDR3 DNA reads as TGCGCCAGCAGCTTGGTTAGCGGGAGGGCCTTGGGGAATGAGCAGTTCTTC.

This chain uses TRBV11-2 with TRBJ2-7; D is perhaps TRBD2 (6 bases). The CDR3 runs to 14 residues. The ends were cut back, 4 bases at V and 2 bases at J, with 12 bases in the middle. CDR1 SGHAT and CDR2 FQNNGV come from the germline V gene. The CDR3 spells CASSWMTGAYEQYF. In DNA, the CDR3 is TGTGCCAGCAGCTGGATGACGGGGGCCTACGAGCAGTACTTC.

The rearrangement joins TRBV28 to TRBJ2-7, with D unclear. CDR1 MDHEN and CDR2 SYDVKM come from the germline V gene. V was pared by 5 bases and J by 2 bases, with 4 bases between. CDR3 length: 11 residues. The CDR3 sequence is CASSDTYEQYF. CDR3 DNA: TGTGCCAGCAGTGACACCTACGAGCAGTACTTC.

This chain connects TRBV19 to TRBJ1-2, with TRBD1 matching 9 bases. Germline assignment: CDR1 LNHDA and CDR2 SQIVND (reference sequence). CDR3 length equals 14 residues. V shed 6 bases, J shed 4 bases, and the junction held 6 bases outside the gene matches. CDR3 region: CASREQGAFYGYTF. The CDR3, as DNA: TGTGCCAGTAGGGAACAGGGGGCGTTCTATGGCTACACCTTC.